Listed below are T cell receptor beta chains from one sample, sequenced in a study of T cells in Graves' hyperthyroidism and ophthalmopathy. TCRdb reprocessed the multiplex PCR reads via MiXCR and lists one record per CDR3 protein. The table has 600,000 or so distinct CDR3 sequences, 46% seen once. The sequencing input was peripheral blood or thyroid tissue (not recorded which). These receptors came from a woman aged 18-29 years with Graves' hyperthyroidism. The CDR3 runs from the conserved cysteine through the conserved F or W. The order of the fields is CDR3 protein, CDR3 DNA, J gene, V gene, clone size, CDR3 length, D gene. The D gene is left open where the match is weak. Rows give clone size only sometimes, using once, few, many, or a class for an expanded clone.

CATQQGVGNSPLHF | TGTGCCACCCAACAGGGGGTAGGGAATTCACCCCTCCACTTT | TRBJ1-6 | TRBV15 | few | 14 | TRBD1
CATSATGLDVVLDTQYF | TGTGCCACCAGTGCCACCGGACTAGATGTTGTTTTGGATACGCAGTATTTT | TRBJ2-3 | TRBV12-3/TRBV12-4 | . | 17 | TRBD2
CASSLAGSGNQPQHF | TGTGCCAGCAGCTTGGCCGGGTCGGGTAATCAGCCCCAGCATTTT | TRBJ1-5 | TRBV7-6 | few | 15 | .
CSARDAAGGTYEQYF | TGCAGTGCTAGAGATGCGGCGGGAGGGACCTACGAGCAGTACTTC | TRBJ2-7 | TRBV20-1 | few | 15 | TRBD2
CASSLVGTNTGELFF | TGTGCCAGCAGCTTAGTTGGGACGAACACCGGGGAGCTGTTTTTT | TRBJ2-2 | TRBV7-6 | . | 15 | .
CSVGGAQETQYF | TGCAGCGTTGGGGGGGCTCAGGAGACCCAGTACTTC | TRBJ2-5 | TRBV29-1 | . | 12 | .
CSGAGTGSLLF | TGCAGCGGTGCCGGGACAGGTAGCCTCCTCTTC | TRBJ1-2 | TRBV29-1 | . | 11 | TRBD1
CASSTSTGTGANVLTF | TGCGCCAGCAGCACCTCGACAGGGACCGGGGCCAACGTCCTGACTTTC | TRBJ2-6 | TRBV5-1 | few | 16 | TRBD1
CSAREEPGDYGYTF | TGCAGTGCTAGAGAGGAACCCGGTGACTATGGCTACACCTTC | TRBJ1-2 | TRBV20-1 | . | 14 | .
CASRDSYSGNTIYF | TGTGCCAGTAGGGACAGTTACTCTGGAAACACCATATATTTT | TRBJ1-3 | TRBV19 | . | 14 | .
CSARPFTGENTGELFF | TGCAGTGCTAGACCCTTTACAGGGGAGAACACCGGGGAGCTGTTTTTT | TRBJ2-2 | TRBV20-1 | . | 16 | TRBD1
CASSRDDSEQYF | TGTGCCAGCAGCCGGGACGACAGCGAGCAGTACTTC | TRBJ2-7 | TRBV2 | . | 12 | .
CASSSNGKANVLTF | TGTGCCAGCAGCTCGAACGGGAAAGCTAACGTCCTGACTTTC | TRBJ2-6 | TRBV7-8 | . | 14 | .
CASSRTGGQAAQPQHF | TGTGCCAGCAGTCGCACAGGGGGCCAGGCGGCTCAGCCCCAGCATTTT | TRBJ1-5 | TRBV9 | . | 16 | TRBD1
CSARVGPGQITYEQYF | TGCAGTGCTAGAGTCGGGCCGGGACAGATAACCTACGAGCAGTACTTC | TRBJ2-7 | TRBV20-1 | . | 16 | TRBD1
CAISDAGTVGGAQYF | TGTGCCATCAGTGACGCCGGGACGGTCGGCGGTGCCCAGTACTTC | TRBJ2-5 | TRBV10-3 | many | 15 | .
CASSLALGGGQETQYF | TGTGCCAGCAGCTTAGCTCTTGGTGGGGGGCAAGAGACCCAGTACTTC | TRBJ2-5 | TRBV7-2 | . | 16 | .
CSVHSGKETEAFF | TGCAGCGTCCATAGCGGGAAGGAGACTGAAGCTTTCTTT | TRBJ1-1 | TRBV29-1 | . | 13 | .
CASSSQGEKLFF | TGTGCCAGCAGTTCCCAGGGTGAAAAACTGTTTTTT | TRBJ1-4 | TRBV7-2 | few | 12 | .
CASSHGASGRARETQYF | TGCGCCAGCAGCCATGGGGCCAGCGGGAGGGCCAGAGAGACCCAGTACTTC | TRBJ2-5 | TRBV7-9 | few | 17 | TRBD2
CASSLGQVIGTEQYF | TGTGCCAGCAGCCTTGGACAGGTCATAGGTACCGAGCAGTACTTC | TRBJ2-7 | TRBV13 | . | 15 | TRBD1
CSARVEGSYEQYF | TGCAGTGCTAGAGTTGAGGGAAGCTACGAGCAGTACTTC | TRBJ2-7 | TRBV20-1 | few | 13 | .
CASSFGQGYGELFF | TGTGCCAGCAGCTTCGGACAGGGGTATGGGGAACTGTTTTTT | TRBJ1-4 | TRBV7-9 | . | 14 | TRBD1
CAIRLGARTEAFF | TGTGCCATCAGGCTCGGGGCTCGTACTGAAGCTTTCTTT | TRBJ1-1 | TRBV10-3 | . | 13 | .
CASSLRLAGGNEQYF | TGTGCCAGCAGTTTACGACTAGCGGGAGGGAACGAGCAGTACTTC | TRBJ2-7 | TRBV12-3/TRBV12-4 | few | 15 | TRBD2
CASSPGHEETQYF | TGTGCCAGCAGTCCTGGACATGAAGAGACCCAGTACTTC | TRBJ2-5 | TRBV12-3/TRBV12-4 | few | 13 | .
CSACVGGRNTEAFF | TGCAGTGCTTGCGTCGGGGGACGGAACACTGAAGCTTTCTTT | TRBJ1-1 | TRBV20-1 | . | 14 | .
CASSVVEGMNTEAFF | TGTGCCAGCAGCGTAGTTGAGGGGATGAACACTGAAGCTTTCTTT | TRBJ1-1 | TRBV7-9 | . | 15 | .
CASSHGDLGNQPQHF | TGCGCCAGCAGCCACGGGGATCTGGGCAATCAGCCCCAGCATTTT | TRBJ1-5 | TRBV5-1 | . | 15 | .
CDSPSHEQYF | TGTGACAGCCCGAGTCACGAGCAGTACTTC | TRBJ2-7 | TRBV11-1 | . | 10 | .
CSAVPPRTEAFF | TGCAGTGCCGTCCCCCCCCGAACTGAAGCTTTCTTT | TRBJ1-1 | TRBV20-1 | . | 12 | .
CASSLRQQYEQYF | TGTGCCAGCAGTTTACGGCAGCAGTACGAGCAGTACTTC | TRBJ2-7 | TRBV10-3 | . | 13 | .
CASSLYREGTQYF | TGTGCCAGCAGTCTTTACAGAGAAGGGACCCAGTACTTC | TRBJ2-5 | TRBV7-3 | . | 13 | .
CASSYLAETNYGYTF | TGTGCCAGCAGTTACTTGGCAGAGACAAACTATGGCTACACCTTC | TRBJ1-2 | TRBV25-1 | . | 15 | .
CAISFEQGPNSPLHF | TGTGCCATCAGTTTCGAACAGGGGCCCAATTCACCCCTCCACTTT | TRBJ1-6 | TRBV10-3 | . | 15 | TRBD1
CASSQDIPREYEQYF | TGTGCCAGCAGCCAAGATATCCCACGGGAATACGAGCAGTACTTC | TRBJ2-7 | TRBV7-6 | . | 15 | .
CASAAASGQGETQYF | TGCGCCAGCGCAGCAGCTAGCGGGCAGGGAGAGACCCAGTACTTC | TRBJ2-5 | TRBV5-1 | . | 15 | TRBD2
CASSVGLMNTEAFF | TGTGCCAGCAGTGTGGGACTGATGAACACTGAAGCTTTCTTT | TRBJ1-1 | TRBV2 | few | 14 | .
CASSFKTGTQETQYF | TGTGCCAGCAGTTTCAAGACAGGAACTCAAGAGACCCAGTACTTC | TRBJ2-5 | TRBV6-1 | . | 15 | .
CSVAQQASHGYTF | TGCAGCGTAGCCCAACAGGCGAGCCATGGCTACACCTTC | TRBJ1-2 | TRBV29-1 | many | 13 | .
CASSQDLQPPYEQYF | TGTGCCAGCAGCCAAGATCTCCAGCCACCCTACGAGCAGTACTTC | TRBJ2-7 | TRBV7-9 | few | 15 | .
CATSREGTGANVLTF | TGTGCCACCAGCAGAGAAGGGACTGGGGCCAACGTCCTGACTTTC | TRBJ2-6 | TRBV15 | many | 15 | .
CASSHRRDGNQPQHF | TGTGCCAGCAGTCACCGCAGGGACGGCAATCAGCCCCAGCATTTT | TRBJ1-5 | TRBV7-2 | . | 15 | .
CASREDSRFPSSYGYTF | TGTGCCAGCAGAGAGGACAGCCGCTTTCCTAGTAGCTATGGCTACACCTTC | TRBJ1-2 | TRBV7-3 | . | 17 | .
CASSRGLHF | TGTGCCAGCAGCCGGGGTCTCCACTTT | TRBJ1-6 | TRBV11-2 | . | 9 | .
CATSDLLSTGQNTGELFF | TGTGCCACCAGTGATTTGCTCTCGACGGGACAGAACACCGGGGAGCTGTTTTTT | TRBJ2-2 | TRBV24-1 | . | 18 | .
CASSLTSRIENTEAFF | TGCGCCAGCAGCTTAACCTCGAGGATAGAGAACACTGAAGCTTTCTTT | TRBJ1-1 | TRBV5-1 | . | 16 | .
CSVVSGDRGVQPQHF | TGCAGCGTTGTTTCCGGGGACAGGGGTGTCCAGCCCCAGCATTTT | TRBJ1-5 | TRBV29-1 | . | 15 | TRBD1
CSVEGFGERQETQYF | TGCAGCGTTGAGGGTTTCGGAGAGCGACAAGAGACCCAGTACTTC | TRBJ2-5 | TRBV29-1 | . | 15 | .
CASSHHTTEYNEQFF | TGTGCCAGCAGCCATCATACGACAGAGTACAATGAGCAGTTCTTC | TRBJ2-1 | TRBV7-2 | . | 15 | .
CSLVRGSEYGYTF | TGCAGCTTAGTCCGGGGCTCGGAGTATGGCTACACCTTC | TRBJ1-2 | TRBV29-1 | . | 13 | .
CSARVGGEAFF | TGCAGTGCTAGAGTGGGGGGTGAAGCTTTCTTT | TRBJ1-1 | TRBV20-1 | many | 11 | .
CASSLVHQPQHF | TGTGCCAGCAGTTTAGTGCATCAGCCCCAGCATTTT | TRBJ1-5 | TRBV12-3/TRBV12-4 | many | 12 | .